Sequencing of this TCR beta chain was carried out in a study of identical twins. Overall study results and limits: Beta out-of-frame sequences displayed a weaker excess of sharing between twins.

TCRdb used MiXCR to reprocess the 5' RACE reads, holding one entry per CDR3 protein. The profile shows approximately 500,000 distinct CDR3 sequences, roughly 15% of them singletons. V lost 1 base to trimming and J lost 6 bases, with 11 bases between them. The CDR3 totals 14 residues. Turning to this clonotype: Its antigen remains unknown.

This sample also appeared in a second study, on yellow fever vaccine responses in identical twins.

Material for sequencing was CD4+ T cells sorted from blood. This clonotype was obtained from a woman aged 18-35 years in good health. The rearrangement links TRBV12-3 or TRBV12-4 to TRBJ2-3; a weak D match, TRBD2 (5 bases). CDR3 nucleotides: TGTGCCAGCAGTTTAGGACTACCCCCTGATACGCAGTATTTT. Residues: CASSLGLPPDTQYF.